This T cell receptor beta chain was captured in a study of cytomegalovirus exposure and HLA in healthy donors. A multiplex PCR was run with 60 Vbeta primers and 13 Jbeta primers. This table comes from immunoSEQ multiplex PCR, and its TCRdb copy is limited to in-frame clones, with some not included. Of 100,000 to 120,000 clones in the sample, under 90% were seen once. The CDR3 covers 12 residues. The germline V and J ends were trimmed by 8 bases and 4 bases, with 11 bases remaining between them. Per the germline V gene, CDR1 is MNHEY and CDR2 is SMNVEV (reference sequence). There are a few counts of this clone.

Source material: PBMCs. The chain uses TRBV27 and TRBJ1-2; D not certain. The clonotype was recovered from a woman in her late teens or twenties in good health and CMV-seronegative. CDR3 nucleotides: TGTGCCAGCCGCCGGGAAGGCTATGGCTACACCTTC. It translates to CASRREGYGYTF.